Below, 32 T cell receptor beta chains from the same sample are listed, as sequenced in a study of post-analysis software for immune sequencing data. Points from the study as a whole: Relative to controls, patients had 4 or 5 TRBV segments at higher frequency, with TRBV5-6, TRBV5-1 and TRBV20-1 among these.

TCR beta cDNA libraries had unique molecular identifiers. TCRdb used MiXCR to reprocess the PCR reads, holding one entry per CDR3 protein. Of almost 700,000 distinct CDR3 sequences listed, around 64% are singletons. No antigens are known for them. Input material: blood. The receptors shown here come from a girl aged 2 to 10 with multiple sclerosis.

This sequence joins TRBV15 and TRBJ2-5; tentatively, D is TRBD1 (6 bases). Germline V lookup: CDR1 LNHNV, CDR2 YYDKDF (reference sequence). The CDR3 loop spans 16 amino acids. V was clipped by 5 bases and J by 1 base, with 17 bases between them. CDR3 region: CATSGPRDTSQETQYF. CDR3 in DNA: TGTGCCACCAGCGGGCCCCGGGACACCAGCCAAGAGACCCAGTACTTC.

This clonotype has a handful of counts. This chain joins TRBV10-3 and TRBJ1-2; D gene unclear. Deletions cut 2 bases from V and 4 bases from J, with 14 bases between. The CDR3 is made up of 15 amino acids. Germline CDR1 reads ENHRY; CDR2 reads SYGVKD. The CDR3 DNA is TGTGCCATCAGTGAGGTAAAAGGCATCTCCTATGGCTACACCTTC. This sequence encodes CAISEVKGISYGYTF.

This clonotype was detected only a few times. The rearrangement links TRBV14 to TRBJ2-3; the D is unclear. CDR1 is SGHDN and CDR2 is FVKESK in the germline V gene. This CDR3 comprises 12 residues. V was pared by 0 bases and J by 4 bases, with 2 bases between. The CDR3 coding sequence is TGTGCCAGCAGCCAAGAATCAGATACGCAGTATTTT. Its translation is CASSQESDTQYF. Full variable domain (outside the CDR3, taken from reference TRBV14 and TRBJ2-3): EAGVTQFPSHSVIEKGQTVTLRCDPISGHDNLYWYRRVMGKEIKFLLHFVKESKQDESGMPNNRFLAERTGGTYSTLKVQPAELEDSGVYFCASSQESDTQYFGPGTRLTVL.

As regards this clonotype: Germline is not matched at one junction end, which may reflect a read error. The chain has TRBV24-1 and TRBJ2-7; a weak D match, TRBD2 (6 bases). The CDR3 is made up of 14 amino acids. Germline V gene data show CDR1 as KGHDR and CDR2 as SFDVKD. The CDR3 DNA follows: TGTGCCACCAGTCACAACGGGAGCTCCCACGAGCAGTACTTC. This gives the protein CATSHNGSSHEQYF.

The V and J genes are TRBV6-4 and TRBJ2-1; 8 nucleotides align to TRBD1. CDR3 length equals 14 residues. V gave up 2 bases and J gave up 9 bases; unmatched junction bases: 6. The germline V gene has CDR1 MRHNA and CDR2 SNTAGT. CDR3 in amino acids: CASSDIRQGPEQFF. In DNA, the CDR3 is TGTGCCAGCAGTGACATACGACAGGGGCCTGAGCAGTTCTTC.

This chain connects TRBV6-2 or TRBV6-3 to TRBJ2-3; D uncertain. The CDR3 is 11 residues long. Germline values: CDR1 MNHEY, CDR2 SVGEGT. V lost 8 bases and J 5 bases, leaving 8 bases between the germline ends. CDR3 sequence: CASASGDTQYF. CDR3 in DNA: TGTGCCAGCGCCTCGGGAGATACGCAGTATTTT.

This chain uses TRBV2 with TRBJ2-1, with D unresolved. The CDR3 is 10 amino acids. Trimming shortened V by 6 bases and J by 7 bases, and 4 bases separated the two germline ends. Germline V gene sequence: CDR1 SNHLY, CDR2 FYNNEI. The CDR3 is CASRINEQFF. CDR3 bases: TGTGCCAGCAGAATAAATGAGCAGTTCTTC.

CDR3 nucleotide sequence: TGTGCCAGCGGGACCGGGTGGGATGAGCAGTTCTTC. As protein: CASGTGWDEQFF. The rearrangement uses TRBV12-3 or TRBV12-4 and TRBJ2-1, with D perhaps matching TRBD1 or TRBD2 (5 bases each). The CDR3 is 12 amino acids. V was trimmed by 8 bases and J by 8 bases, leaving 13 bases between them.

The J gene is TRBJ2-1, the V gene TRBV7-2; 15 bases line up with TRBD2. Trimming removed 3 bases from V and 1 base from J; junction bases left unmatched: 10. Germline CDR1 is SGHTA and CDR2 is FQGNSA. The CDR3 has 20 amino acids. The CDR3 DNA follows: TGTGCCAGCAGCTTCTCCCGGACTAGCGGGGGGGTAGGGTCCTACAATGAGCAGTTCTTC. This translates into CASSFSRTSGGVGSYNEQFF.

The genes are TRBV5-1 and TRBJ2-5; D might be TRBD1 or TRBD2, each matching 5 bases. This CDR3 has 16 residues. Trimming cost V 0 bases and J 1 base, with 13 bases left between them. The germline gives CDR1 SGHRS, CDR2 YFSETQ. This chain's CDR3 is CASSLAGASGQETQYF. DNA for the CDR3: TGCGCCAGCAGCTTGGCCGGGGCCTCCGGCCAAGAGACCCAGTACTTC.

In regard to this clonotype: Germline is not matched at one junction end, which may reflect a read error. V gene TRBV19 combines with J gene TRBJ2-5; D might be TRBD2 (5 bases). In germline, CDR1 is LNHDA, CDR2 SQIVND (reference sequence). CDR3 length: 14 residues. Written as DNA, the CDR3 is TGTGCTAGTAGAGCTAACGGGATGGGAGAGACCCAGTACTTC. Encoded protein: CASRANGMGETQYF.

This clonotype was seen only a few times. The chain is built from TRBV28 and TRBJ2-1, with 13 nucleotides matching TRBD2. Germline loops: CDR1 MDHEN, CDR2 SYDVKM. The CDR3 has 18 residues. V trimming: 6 bases; J trimming: 0 bases; junction bases outside the gene matches: 8. For the CDR3, the DNA is TGTGCCAGCAGGAAGGGACTAGCGGGACTAAGCTCCTACAATGAGCAGTTCTTC. The encoded protein is CASRKGLAGLSSYNEQFF.

This clonotype was counted a few times. The rearrangement links TRBV5-1 to TRBJ2-1; D is uncertain. This CDR3 is 15 amino acids long. V was trimmed by 1 base and J by 1 base, leaving 9 bases between them. Germline CDR1 reads SGHRS; CDR2 reads YFSETQ. CDR3 amino acids: CASSLWVLSYNEQFF. Written as DNA, the CDR3 is TGCGCCAGCAGCTTGTGGGTCTTATCCTACAATGAGCAGTTCTTC.

The CDR3: CASSGPAEQYF. As DNA, the CDR3 is TGTGCCAGCAGTGGCCCGGCCGAGCAGTACTTC. The chain uses TRBV7-9 and TRBJ2-7; no clear D. Germline CDR1 is SEHNR and CDR2 is FQNEAQ (reference sequence). The CDR3 contains 11 residues. V gave up 6 bases and J gave up 6 bases, with 9 bases separating them.

A single count supports this clonotype. V gene TRBV2 combines with J gene TRBJ2-5; possibly TRBD1 or TRBD2 for D (5 bases each). The V gene lost 5 bases and the J gene lost 2 bases, with 18 bases spanning the gap. Per germline, CDR1 SNHLY and CDR2 FYNNEI. The length of the CDR3 is 16 residues. Here the CDR3 reads CASSFPGTSNQETQYF. In nucleotides, the CDR3 is TGTGCCAGCAGTTTCCCCGGGACGTCGAATCAAGAGACCCAGTACTTC.

The V call is TRBV5-1, the J call TRBJ2-3; 10 bases fit TRBD1. Germline lookup yields CDR1 SGHRS and CDR2 YFSETQ. After removal of 7 bases from V and 3 bases from J, the junction contained 14 bases not matched to a gene. The CDR3 consists of 17 residues. The CDR3: CASSRGRGTGVTDTQYF. CDR3 in DNA: TGCGCCAGCTCCAGGGGAAGAGGGACAGGGGTAACAGATACGCAGTATTTT.

This clonotype appeared a few times. V is TRBV5-1 and J is TRBJ2-3; D possibly corresponds to TRBD1 (5 bases). Between the trimmed V and J ends, which lost 3 bases and 3 bases, there was a span of 14 bases. This CDR3 has 15 residues. Looked up from germline, CDR1 is SGHRS and CDR2 is YFSETQ. For the CDR3, the DNA is TGCGCCAGCAGCTACCAAGGACACCCTACAGATACGCAGTATTTT. Translating gives CASSYQGHPTDTQYF. Together with reference TRBV5-1 and TRBJ2-3, the CDR3 gives the full variable domain: KAGVTQTPRYLIKTRGQQVTLSCSPISGHRSVSWYQQTPGQGLQFLFEYFSETQRNKGNFPGRFSGRQFSNSRSEMNVSTLELGDSALYLCASSYQGHPTDTQYFGPGTRLTVL.

To note about this clonotype: A much more abundant neighbour one base away suggests this may be a read error. The chain recombines TRBV6-6 with TRBJ2-4, with D perhaps TRBD2 (6 bases). CDR1 is MNHNY and CDR2 is SVGAGI in the germline V gene (reference sequence). CDR3 length: 13 residues. Trimming stripped 5 bases from V and 13 bases from J, with 18 bases between. CDR3 region: CASSPAGSYKQYF. The CDR3 nucleotides read TGTGCCAGCAGTCCGGCGGGATCCTACAAGCAGTACTTC.

Only a few counts were recorded for this clonotype. The gene calls are TRBV25-1 and TRBJ2-1; TRBD2 matches at 12 bases. The V segment lost 6 bases and the J segment 7 bases; nucleotides outside the gene matches: 13. The CDR3 loop spans 17 amino acids. CDR1 MGHDK and CDR2 SYGVNS come from the germline V gene. CDR3 protein: CASSPLWTSGVWNEQFF. CDR3 sequence (DNA): TGTGCCAGCAGCCCATTATGGACTAGCGGGGTTTGGAATGAGCAGTTCTTC. Filled out from reference TRBV25-1 and TRBJ2-1, the complete variable domain reads EADIYQTPRYLVIGTGKKITLECSQTMGHDKMYWYQQDPGMELHLIHYSYGVNSTEKGDLSSESTVSRIRTEHFPLTLESARPSHTSQYLCASSPLWTSGVWNEQFFGPGTRLTVL.

The chain uses TRBV19 and TRBJ1-1; D is possibly TRBD1 (6 bases). V lost 5 bases to trimming and J lost 0 bases, with 13 bases between them. Germline V gene data show CDR1 as LNHDA and CDR2 as SQIVND (reference sequence). The CDR3 contains 15 residues. Here the CDR3 reads CASSANRVLNTEAFF. The CDR3 nucleotides are TGTGCCAGTAGTGCCAACAGGGTCCTGAACACTGAAGCTTTCTTT.

V and J are TRBV29-1 and TRBJ1-1; 10 nucleotides align to TRBD1. Trimming removed 6 bases from V and 6 bases from J; junction bases left unmatched: 7. The CDR3 is 13 residues long. Germline CDR1 is SQVTM and CDR2 is ANQGSEA. DNA of the CDR3: TGCAGCGTGGCGGGACAGGGGTGGTCTGAAGCTTTCTTT. Its protein is CSVAGQGWSEAFF.

The chain carries TRBV9 and TRBJ2-1; TRBD1 might be the D (7 bases). The CDR3 is 15 residues long. From germline, CDR1 is SGDLS and CDR2 YYNGEE. Trimming took 2 bases from V and 5 from J, leaving 14 bases between them. The chain's CDR3 is CASSVEGASHNEQFF. The CDR3 DNA follows: TGTGCCAGCAGCGTGGAGGGGGCTTCACACAATGAGCAGTTCTTC. Based on the CDR3 plus reference TRBV9 and TRBJ2-1, the full variable domain is DSGVTQTPKHLITATGQRVTLRCSPRSGDLSVYWYQQSLDQGLQFLIQYYNGEERAKGNILERFSAQQFPDLHSELNLSSLELGDSALYFCASSVEGASHNEQFFGPGTRLTVL.

CDR3 residues: CASSLGQGFRQPQHF. DNA of the CDR3: TGTGCCAGCAGTCTGGGACAGGGGTTTCGGCAGCCCCAGCATTTT. The rearrangement links TRBV6-5 to TRBJ1-5, with 10 bases matching TRBD1. Per the germline V gene, CDR1 is MNHEY and CDR2 is SVGAGI. The CDR3 runs 15 residues. The junction had 8 bases not matched to a gene; V was cut back by 5 bases and J by 7 bases.

This chain joins TRBV2 and TRBJ2-1; the match to TRBD1 covers 10 bases. Looked up from germline, CDR1 is SNHLY and CDR2 is FYNNEI. Germline trimming cut 6 bases from V and 4 bases from J; bases unmatched to any gene: 6. CDR3 length equals 15 residues. CDR3: CASRDRGARYNEQFF. DNA of the CDR3: TGTGCCAGCAGGGACAGGGGGGCTAGATACAATGAGCAGTTCTTC. Variable domain in full (rest from reference TRBV2 and TRBJ2-1): EPEVTQTPSHQVTQMGQEVILRCVPISNHLYFYWYRQILGQKVEFLVSFYNNEISEKSEIFDDQFSVERPDGSNFTLKIRSTKLEDSAMYFCASRDRGARYNEQFFGPGTRLTVL.

This clonotype was seen a few times. This chain uses TRBV5-1 with TRBJ2-3; 9 bases align to TRBD2. V was clipped by 0 bases and J by 7 bases; unmatched bases: 12. This CDR3 region has 17 residues. Germline assignment: CDR1 SGHRS and CDR2 YFSETQ. This CDR3 is CASSLAVLAGDTNTQYF. The DNA for the CDR3 is TGCGCCAGCAGCTTGGCCGTTTTAGCGGGGGACACGAATACGCAGTATTTT.

The chain carries TRBV20-1 and TRBJ2-7; 11 bases fit TRBD2. V shed 4 bases and J 1 base; nucleotides not matched to a gene: 6. The CDR3 totals 15 residues. Per the germline V gene, CDR1 is DFQATT and CDR2 is SNEGSKA (reference sequence). The CDR3 here is CSATRLAGLSYEQYF. CDR3 bases: TGCAGTGCTACCAGACTAGCGGGGTTATCCTACGAGCAGTACTTC.

V and J are TRBV14 and TRBJ2-1; D is perhaps TRBD1 (5 bases). The CDR3 spans 17 residues. With 3 bases removed from V and 2 bases from J, the gap between germline ends came to 17 bases. CDR1 and CDR2 (germline): SGHDN, FVKESK. CDR3 protein: CASSQSRRGQTYNEQFF. Written as DNA, the CDR3 is TGTGCCAGCAGCCAGTCGAGAAGGGGCCAGACCTACAATGAGCAGTTCTTC.

This clonotype was picked up a small number of times. CDR3 sequence (DNA): TGCAGTGCTGTGAGAGTTGGTCAAGAGACCCAGTACTTC. This translates into CSAVRVGQETQYF. This chain joins TRBV20-1 and TRBJ2-5, with unresolved D. Germline V gives CDR1 DFQATT, CDR2 SNEGSKA (reference sequence). V lost 5 bases and J lost 2, with 12 bases in between. The CDR3 consists of 13 residues.

In its sample, this clonotype was seen a few times. This chain links TRBV29-1 with TRBJ2-5, with D possibly matching TRBD2 (6 bases). The last part of the DNA fits TRBJ2-7 better; the J call may be wrong. In germline, CDR1 is SQVTM, CDR2 ANQGSEA. The CDR3 is 11 residues long. This chain's CDR3 is CSVKEGYEQYF. Here the CDR3 DNA reads TGCAGCGTGAAGGAGGGCTACGAGCAGTACTTC.

This clonotype was counted only a few times. This chain joins TRBV29-1 and TRBJ1-1; 7 nucleotides align to TRBD1. The V gene's germline CDR1 is SQVTM and CDR2 ANQGSEA. The CDR3 is 12 amino acids. The ends lost 5 bases at V and 2 bases at J; junction bases unmatched: 2. The CDR3 loop is CSVKGANTEAFF. The CDR3 coding sequence is TGCAGCGTTAAGGGGGCTAACACTGAAGCTTTCTTT. Supplemented by reference TRBV29-1 and TRBJ1-1, the full variable domain reads SAVISQKPSRDICQRGTSLTIQCQVDSQVTMMFWYRQQPGQSLTLIATANQGSEATYESGFVIDKFPISRPNLTFSTLTVSNMSPEDSSIYLCSVKGANTEAFFGQGTRLTVV.

This clonotype was observed at least ten times. Its ends do not fully match the called genes, so a read error is possible. The chain joins TRBV6-5 to TRBJ2-7; no definite D call. Germline V gene lookup returns CDR1 MNHEY and CDR2 SVGAGI. The CDR3 totals 11 residues. The CDR3 region is CASSHSYEQYF. The CDR3 DNA reads as TGTGCCAGCAGTCACTCCTACGAGCAGTACTTC.

CDR3 protein: CATSDRAETRDGGLGETQYF. The CDR3, as DNA: TGTGCCACCAGTGATCGAGCGGAGACCAGGGACGGGGGTTTGGGGGAGACCCAGTACTTC. The chain recombines TRBV24-1 with TRBJ2-5, with a possible D match to TRBD2 (6 bases). This CDR3 is built from 20 residues. Trimming cost V 3 bases and J 5 bases, with 30 bases left between them. In germline, CDR1 is KGHDR, CDR2 SFDVKD.